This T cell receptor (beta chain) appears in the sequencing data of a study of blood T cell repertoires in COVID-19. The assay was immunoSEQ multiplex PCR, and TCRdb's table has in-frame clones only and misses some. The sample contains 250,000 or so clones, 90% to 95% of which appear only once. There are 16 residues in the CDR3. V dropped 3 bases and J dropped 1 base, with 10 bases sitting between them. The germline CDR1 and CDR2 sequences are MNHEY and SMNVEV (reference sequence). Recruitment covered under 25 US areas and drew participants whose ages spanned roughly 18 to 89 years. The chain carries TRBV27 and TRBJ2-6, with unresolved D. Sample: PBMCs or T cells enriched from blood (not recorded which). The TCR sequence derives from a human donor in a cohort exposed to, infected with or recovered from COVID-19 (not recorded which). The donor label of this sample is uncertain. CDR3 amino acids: CASSFGRLSGANVLTF. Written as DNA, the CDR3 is TGTGCCAGCAGTTTCGGCAGGCTTTCTGGGGCCAACGTCCTGACTTTC. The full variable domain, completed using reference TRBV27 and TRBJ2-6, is EAQVTQNPRYLITVTGKKLTVTCSQNMNHEYMSWYRQDPGLGLRQIYYSMNVEVTDKGDVPEGYKVSRKEKRNFPLILESPSPNQTSLYFCASSFGRLSGANVLTFGAGSRLTVL.